The source of this T cell receptor (beta chain) is a study of OX40 agonist ivuxolimab in advanced cancers. The study in broad terms: Ivuxolimab was a fully human IgG2 agonistic monoclonal antibody targeting the costimulatory receptor OX40 (CD134). Partial responses were achieved by three dose-escalation patients, of whom one had hepatocellular carcinoma and two had cutaneous melanoma. Intravenous ivuxolimab was administered to patients every 2 weeks at six dose levels: 0.01, 0.1, 0.3, 1.5, 3 and 10 mg/kg. The paper describes the monotherapy dose-escalation part (N = 52 patients) of the phase I trial of ivuxolimab. Peripheral TCRbeta sequencing was intended to test whether TCR sequence diversity was altered and clonal T-cell expansion was caused by ivuxolimab. Of the approximately 54 patients in dose escalation, 19 had hepatocellular carcinoma, around 15 had melanoma, 9 had renal cell carcinoma and 9 had head and neck cancer. Prior anti-PD-1, anti-PD-L1 or anti-CTLA-4 therapy was permitted, and checkpoint inhibitors had been received by about 37% of dose-escalation patients. In the dose-escalation cohort, 65% to 85% of patients were male, and the mean age was 60 years with a range of roughly 23 to 79.

For sequencing of the TCRbeta CDR3 region, genomic DNA was extracted from the sorted cells. The immunoSEQ Assay was used to sequence the TCRbeta CDR3 regions. Entries here come from immuneACCESS through TCRdb and include only in-frame sequences with V and J called. Some clones fail to appear in such tables; in the studies checked, an unresolved V gene covers under half of the shortfall, and the cause of the remainder is unknown. The sample yields tens of thousands of clones; roughly 83% were counted once. 7.9% of the sample is held by the ten biggest clonotypes. The trial excluded patients who had a history of autoimmune disease or who were on systemic immunosuppression. Peripheral blood for TCR sequencing was collected from all dose cohorts at baseline, on cycle 4 day 1, and on cycle 7 day 1. The samples were drawn from a first-in-human, open-label, multicenter phase I dose-escalation trial of ivuxolimab. The trial enrolled adults with locally advanced or metastatic head and neck squamous cell, hepatocellular, melanoma or renal cell carcinoma. Before TCR sequencing, CD4+ T cells and CD8+ T cells from peripheral blood were sorted into separate populations.

To note about this clone: The target of this receptor is not known. Per-nucleotide qualities are absent, and no much larger clonotype sits a single base away.

What the research found in general, with its limitations: At doses of 0.1 to 3.0 mg/kg, clonal expansion of both CD4+ and CD8+ blood T cells was observed from baseline to week 6. The antigen specificity of the peripheral T cells that underwent clonal expansion was not determined. After ivuxolimab, CD8+ T cells had more expanded clones than CD4+ T cells on average. In partial responders in the 0.1-3.0 mg/kg groups, normalized peripheral clonal expansion was found to be among the lowest, especially among CD8+ T cells. Low levels of normalized T-cell clonal expansion were also seen in some patients who did not respond.

Inclusive of the bounding cysteine and phenylalanine, the CDR3 is 12 residues long. Kept here is only the CDR3 DNA, which spans 36 bases and is read in frame from base 1. CDR1 and CDR2 are read off the germline V gene as SGHVS and FQNEAQ. V loses 5 bases of germline sequence and J loses 4 bases, and the interval between the two ends is 8 bases. The rearranged chain carries TRBV7-8 and TRBJ1-1; no confident D gene assignment can be made. This receptor was obtained from an adult with an advanced solid tumor such as melanoma, head and neck, liver or kidney cancer. The input for sequencing was CD4+ or CD8+ T cells sorted from blood, taken in a trial of the OX40 agonist ivuxolimab. The CDR3 is CASSLRVTEAFF. Here is the DNA: TGTGCCAGCAGCCTTCGAGTCACTGAAGCTTTCTTT.